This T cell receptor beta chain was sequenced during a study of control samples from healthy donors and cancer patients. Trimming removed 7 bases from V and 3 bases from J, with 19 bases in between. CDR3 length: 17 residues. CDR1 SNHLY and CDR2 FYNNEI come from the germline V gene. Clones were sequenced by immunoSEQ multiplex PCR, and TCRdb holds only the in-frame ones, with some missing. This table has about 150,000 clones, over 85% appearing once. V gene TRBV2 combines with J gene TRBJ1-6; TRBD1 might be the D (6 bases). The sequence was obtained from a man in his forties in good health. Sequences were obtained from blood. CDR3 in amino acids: CASTSGQSPYYNSPLHF. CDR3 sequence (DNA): TGTGCCAGCACCTCAGGACAGAGTCCTTACTATAATTCACCCCTCCACTTT.